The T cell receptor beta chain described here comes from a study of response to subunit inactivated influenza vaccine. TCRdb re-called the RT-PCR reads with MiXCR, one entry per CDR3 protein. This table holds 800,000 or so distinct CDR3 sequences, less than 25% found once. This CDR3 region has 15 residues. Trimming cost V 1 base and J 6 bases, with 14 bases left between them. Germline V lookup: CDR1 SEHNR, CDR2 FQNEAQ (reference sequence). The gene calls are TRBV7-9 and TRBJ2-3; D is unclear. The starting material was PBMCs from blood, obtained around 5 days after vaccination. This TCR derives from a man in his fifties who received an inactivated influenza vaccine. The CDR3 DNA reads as TGTGCCAGCAGCTTAGTTTCCAGCGCCCAGGATACGCAGTATTTT. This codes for CASSLVSSAQDTQYF.